The 26 T cell receptor beta chains reported below all come from one sample, sequenced in a study of blood T cell repertoires in COVID-19. Some clones are missing from TCRdb's copy, which holds only in-frame ones; the method was immunoSEQ multiplex PCR. The sample shows approximately 100,000 clones, approximately 92% of them seen only once. Sequencing input: peripheral blood. The receptors were sampled from a man aged 45-60 years with active COVID-19.

The chain uses TRBV9 and TRBJ2-1, with D hard to call. Germline V gene data show CDR1 as SGDLS and CDR2 as YYNGEE. This CDR3 is 16 amino acids long. Trimming stripped 3 bases from V and 4 bases from J, with 17 bases between. This CDR3 is CASSALGPVAYNEQFF. In DNA, the CDR3 is TGTGCCAGCAGCGCGTTAGGCCCCGTAGCTTACAATGAGCAGTTCTTC.

This sequence joins TRBV11-3 and TRBJ2-1; 9 bases agree with TRBD2. This CDR3 comprises 14 residues. CDR1 SGHNT and CDR2 YENEEA come from the germline V gene. Trimming took 4 bases from V and 5 from J; bases not matched to a gene: 3. CDR3 amino acids: CASSSWTSDNEQFF. In nucleotides, the CDR3 is TGTGCCAGCAGCTCCTGGACTAGCGACAATGAGCAGTTCTTC.

The chain is built from TRBV27 and TRBJ1-1; maybe TRBD1 (6 bases). CDR3 length equals 14 residues. The V end was cut by 6 bases, the J end by 5 bases, with 16 bases between. The germline CDR1 and CDR2 sequences are MNHEY and SMNVEV (reference sequence). CDR3 in amino acids: CASSQLQGQTEAFF. CDR3 in DNA: TGTGCCAGCAGCCAATTACAGGGTCAAACTGAAGCTTTCTTT.

V and J are TRBV2 and TRBJ2-7; TRBD2 aligns across 12 bases. Unmatched junction bases numbered 8, after V lost 5 bases and J lost 3 bases. The V gene's germline CDR1 is SNHLY and CDR2 FYNNEI. The CDR3 extends over 16 amino acids. The CDR3 nucleotides are TGTGCCAGCAGTCCTGTGACTAGCGGGAGAGTCTACGAGCAGTACTTC. Translating gives CASSPVTSGRVYEQYF.

CDR3: CASSTGLAVTYNEQFF. In nucleotides, the CDR3 is TGCGCCAGCAGCACCGGACTAGCGGTTACCTACAATGAGCAGTTCTTC. This chain joins TRBV5-1 and TRBJ2-1; 10 positions match TRBD2. Germline CDR1 and CDR2: SGHRS and YFSETQ. With V trimmed by 4 bases and J by 2 bases, 6 bases remained unmatched. The CDR3 is 16 residues long.

The chain is built from TRBV15 and TRBJ2-1; 8 positions match TRBD2. CDR3 size: 14 residues. Unmatched junction bases numbered 4, after V lost 2 bases and J lost 7 bases. Germline V gene sequence: CDR1 LNHNV, CDR2 YYDKDF (reference sequence). The CDR3 here is CATSRRLAQNEQFF. Written as DNA, the CDR3 is TGTGCCACCAGCAGACGACTAGCGCAGAATGAGCAGTTCTTC.

The table lists this clone with a few counts. The chain carries TRBV6-1 and TRBJ1-5; D is unclear. Germline V CDR1 and CDR2: MNHNS, SASEGT. CDR3 length: 13 residues. Trimming took 2 bases from V and 4 from J, leaving 6 bases between them. CDR3 residues: CASSEQRNQPQHF. The CDR3 nucleotides are TGTGCCAGCAGTGAACAGAGGAATCAGCCCCAGCATTTT.

The rearrangement joins TRBV7-9 to TRBJ2-1; 7 bases line up with TRBD2. Germline CDR1 reads SEHNR; CDR2 reads FQNEAQ (reference sequence). This CDR3 comprises 14 residues. Germline trimming cut 1 base from V and 7 bases from J; bases unmatched to any gene: 4. The DNA of the CDR3 is TGTGCCAGCAGCTTAGAGTGGGAGGGGAATGAGCAGTTCTTC. This codes for CASSLEWEGNEQFF.

The chain employs TRBV21-1 and TRBJ2-3; the D call in the table, TRBD2, was not verified against the DNA. TRBV21-1 represents a pseudogene. CDR3 size: 14 residues. The CDR3 coding sequence is TGTGCCAGCAGCAAGCGGGAGGGTCTAGATACGCAGTATTTT. Translated: CASSKREGLDTQYF.

The rearrangement uses TRBV6-1 and TRBJ2-3; 8 bases match TRBD2. Trimming removed 0 bases from V and 2 bases from J; junction bases left unmatched: 4. CDR1 MNHNS and CDR2 SASEGT come from the germline V gene. The CDR3 has 16 amino acids. In DNA form, the CDR3 reads TGTGCCAGCAGTGAAGCGGGACTAGGTGCCACAGATACGCAGTATTTT. This encodes CASSEAGLGATDTQYF.

The genes are TRBV18 and TRBJ2-1; 14 bases match TRBD2. Germline values: CDR1 KGHSH, CDR2 LQKENI. The CDR3 contains 20 residues. V lost 4 bases to trimming and J lost 0 bases; unmatched junction nucleotides: 11. CDR3 sequence: CASSLRTSGRLSSSYNEQFF. The CDR3 DNA sequence: TGTGCCAGCTCACTCAGGACTAGCGGGAGGCTATCTAGCTCCTACAATGAGCAGTTCTTC. Complete variable domain (other parts from reference TRBV18 and TRBJ2-1): NAGVMQNPRHLVRRRGQEARLRCSPMKGHSHVYWYRQLPEEGLKFMVYLQKENIIDESGMPKERFSAEFPKEGPSILRIQQVVRGDSAAYFCASSLRTSGRLSSSYNEQFFGPGTRLTVL.

The chain has TRBV24-1 and TRBJ2-7; D perhaps matches TRBD1 (6 bases). In germline, CDR1 is KGHDR, CDR2 SFDVKD. The CDR3 length is 12 residues. The V end was cut by 3 bases, the J end by 9 bases, with 11 bases between. In nucleotides, the CDR3 is TGTGCCACCAGTGATGCCCAGGGGTGGCAGTACTTC. Translation: CATSDAQGWQYF.

The gene calls are TRBV5-1 and TRBJ1-1; D gene unclear. Looked up from germline, CDR1 is SGHRS and CDR2 is YFSETQ. The CDR3 loop spans 14 amino acids. V lost 5 bases, J lost 5 bases, and 16 bases lay in between. The CDR3 DNA follows: TGCGCCAGCAGGTCTAGATTCGGTGTGACTGAAGCTTTCTTT. This gives the protein CASRSRFGVTEAFF.

The genes are TRBV3-1 (or the pseudogene TRBV3-2) and TRBJ1-3; tentatively, D is TRBD1 (6 bases). V lost 4 bases, J lost 9 bases, and 19 bases lay in between. Germline CDR1 and CDR2: LGHDT and YNNKEL (reference sequence). The CDR3 length is 15 residues. Here the CDR3 DNA reads TGTGCCAGCAGCCGAGAACAGGGACCCCTAGCCACCATATATTTT. It yields the protein CASSREQGPLATIYF.

CDR3 protein: CASSLAGGPSTDTQYF. In DNA, the CDR3 is TGTGCCAGCAGTCTAGCGGGAGGTCCTAGCACAGATACGCAGTATTTT. The chain employs TRBV28 and TRBJ2-3, with 11 bases identical to TRBD2. Unmatched junction bases numbered 4, after V lost 5 bases and J lost 0 bases. CDR1 is MDHEN, CDR2 SYDVKM, per germline. This CDR3 region has 16 residues.

This rearrangement joins TRBV28 to TRBJ1-4; D unclear. V dropped 4 bases and J dropped 4 bases, with 10 bases sitting between them. The CDR3 is 14 residues long. Germline lookup yields CDR1 MDHEN and CDR2 SYDVKM. The CDR3 sequence: CASSSGSSNEKLFF. The CDR3 DNA follows: TGTGCCAGCAGTTCCGGGAGTAGTAATGAAAAACTGTTTTTT.

The rearrangement uses TRBV27 and TRBJ1-2, with 7 bases aligning to TRBD1. The germline CDR1 and CDR2 sequences are MNHEY and SMNVEV (reference sequence). This CDR3 comprises 14 residues. V was clipped by 6 bases and J by 4 bases; unmatched bases: 8. The CDR3 region has the DNA TGTGCCAGCAGCCCGGGACAGAGGATCTATGGCTACACCTTC. Translated, it gives CASSPGQRIYGYTF.

The genes are TRBV21-1 and TRBJ1-6; the D segment call TRBD1 is taken from the table without a DNA check. TRBV21-1 is a pseudogene locus. The CDR3 runs 16 residues. The CDR3 here is CASSKFSGQRDSPLHF. The DNA of the CDR3 is TGTGCCAGCAGCAAATTTTCGGGACAGCGGGATTCACCCCTCCACTTT.

V and J are TRBV4-1 and TRBJ2-7, with a possible D match to TRBD2 (5 bases). The CDR3 extends over 13 amino acids. CDR1 and CDR2 (germline): MGHRA, YSYEKL. With 1 base removed from V and 4 bases from J, the gap between germline ends came to 8 bases. The CDR3 DNA sequence: TGCGCCAGCAGCCAAGTCGGGGATTACGAGCAGTACTTC. Translated, it gives CASSQVGDYEQYF.

The rearrangement links TRBV10-1 to TRBJ2-3, with 12 bases identical to TRBD2. Germline V gene data show CDR1 as WNHNN and CDR2 as SYGVQD (reference sequence). The CDR3 has 17 residues. V lost 5 bases and J lost 7; bases outside the gene matches: 13. The CDR3 DNA is TGCGCCAGCAGTCCTCAGGGGCTAGCGGGAGGGCCAAATACGCAGTATTTT. This sequence encodes CASSPQGLAGGPNTQYF.

The chain combines TRBV12-3 or TRBV12-4 with TRBJ2-7; unclear D gene. V was cut by 3 bases and J by 3 bases, with 6 bases left in between. The CDR3 runs to 12 residues. The CDR3 DNA is TGTGCCAGCAGTTTTGCAGGCTACGAGCAGTACTTC. Translated, it gives CASSFAGYEQYF.

This clone appeared a single time. The genes are TRBV28 and TRBJ2-7; 12 bases map to TRBD2. In germline, CDR1 is MDHEN, CDR2 SYDVKM. The CDR3 runs 15 residues. V gave up 10 bases and J gave up 1 base; unmatched junction bases: 8. CDR3 amino acids: CATAPGTSGSYEQYF. In DNA, the CDR3 is TGTGCCACCGCCCCCGGGACTAGCGGGTCCTACGAGCAGTACTTC.

The chain carries TRBV9 and TRBJ2-7; maybe TRBD1 (5 bases). Germline lookup yields CDR1 SGDLS and CDR2 YYNGEE. This CDR3 is built from 14 residues. Trimming removed 0 bases at V and 0 bases at J, with 7 bases between. DNA of the CDR3: TGTGCCAGCAGCGTAGTTCAGGGCTCCTACGAGCAGTACTTC. Translating gives CASSVVQGSYEQYF.

J is TRBJ1-2 and V is TRBV9, with TRBD1 as a possible D gene (6 bases). From germline, CDR1 is SGDLS and CDR2 YYNGEE. V shed 4 bases and J shed 4 bases, with 23 bases lying between them. This CDR3 is 17 amino acids long. CDR3 bases: TGTGCCAGCAGCCCGTCCCGGGACACCAAGCTGTCCTATGGCTACACCTTC. Translated: CASSPSRDTKLSYGYTF.

The V and J genes are TRBV11-2 and TRBJ2-7, with TRBD2 matching over 9 bases. Germline trimming cut 8 bases from V and 0 bases from J; bases unmatched to any gene: 2. The CDR3 spans 13 residues. Looked up from germline, CDR1 is SGHAT and CDR2 is FQNNGV. The CDR3 nucleotides are TGTGCCAGCCGGACTAGCGCCTCCTACGAGCAGTACTTC. Translating it yields CASRTSASYEQYF. The full variable domain, rest sourced from reference TRBV11-2 and TRBJ2-7, is EAGVAQSPRYKIIEKRQSVAFWCNPISGHATLYWYQQILGQGPKLLIQFQNNGVVDDSQLPKDRFSAERLKGVDSTLKIQPAKLEDSAVYLCASRTSASYEQYFGPGTRLTVT.

The CDR3 spells CASSYEGRSYGYTF. CDR3 coding DNA: TGTGCCAGCAGTTACGAGGGCAGATCCTATGGCTACACCTTC. V gene TRBV6-6 combines with J gene TRBJ1-2, with D hard to call. Germline V CDR1 and CDR2: MNHNY, SVGAGI (reference sequence). V lost 2 bases to trimming and J lost 4 bases, with 11 bases between them. The CDR3 runs 14 residues.